The following is a T cell receptor beta chain sequence with its context. The antigen is unknown. The data were taken from a study of cytomegalovirus exposure and HLA in healthy donors. CDR3 length equals 15 residues. V was pared by 0 bases and J by 8 bases, with 6 bases of the junction left unmatched. Germline assignment: CDR1 KGHSH and CDR2 LQKENI. Study results and limitations: Of the V segments, some could not be distinguished, including TRBV6-2 and TRBV6-3, and were excluded. A later examination showed that TCR association rates differed by HLA locus, with DRB1 most and HLA-C fewest. As was reported, the HLA-A and HLA-B alleles of most subjects were accurately predicted from TCR beta sequences.

13 Jbeta primers and 60 Vbeta primers were used for the PCR. Repertoires were generated with immunoSEQ multiplex PCR, while TCRdb's copy carries only in-frame clones and drops some. The sample shows about 150,000 clones, about three fifths of them seen only once. The source of this sequence is a woman aged 55-70 years in good health and CMV-seropositive. The sample was PBMCs. The rearrangement links TRBV18 to TRBJ1-4; 7 bases fit TRBD1. Written as DNA, the CDR3 is TGTGCCAGCTCACCACCGGAGGGCAGGGGGGAAAAACTGTTTTTT. It encodes CASSPPEGRGEKLFF.